A selection of T cell receptor beta chains follows, all from one sample in a study of ipilimumab plus nivolumab after autologous stem cell transplantation. Libraries were prepared by immunoSEQ multiplex PCR; TCRdb keeps only in-frame clonotypes and omits some of them. The repertoire includes tens of thousands of clones, about 88% of them detected once, and approximately 0.88% sits in the top ten. Material: PBMCs, obtained in a trial of ipilimumab plus nivolumab as post-transplant consolidation. Receptors were obtained from a male donor with multiple myeloma. The CDR3 runs from the conserved cysteine through the conserved F or W. The D gene is left open where the match is weak. Only part of the rows carry a size: once, few, many, or a class if the clone is expanded.

J gene: TRBJ2-5
V gene: TRBV21-1
clone size: NA
D gene: NA
CDR3 protein: CASRVQQETQYF
CDR3 DNA: TGTGCCAGCAGGGTTCAACAAGAGACCCAGTACTTC

J gene: TRBJ1-2
V gene: TRBV6-1
clone size: NA
D gene: NA
CDR3 protein: CASSETRVQNYGYTF
CDR3 DNA: TGTGCCAGCAGTGAAACCAGGGTGCAAAACTATGGCTACACCTTC

J gene: TRBJ1-4
V gene: TRBV7-9
clone size: NA
D gene: NA
CDR3 protein: CASSSASIQDNEKLFF
CDR3 DNA: TGTGCCAGCAGCTCCGCCAGTATCCAGGATAATGAAAAACTGTTTTTT

J gene: TRBJ1-5
V gene: TRBV28
clone size: NA
D gene: NA
CDR3 protein: CASSLGRGGQPQHF
CDR3 DNA: TGTGCCAGCAGTTTAGGTAGGGGAGGGCAGCCCCAGCATTTT

J gene: TRBJ1-5
V gene: TRBV29-1
clone size: NA
D gene: NA
CDR3 protein: CSVRTGNQPQHF
CDR3 DNA: TGCAGCGTTCGGACAGGCAATCAGCCCCAGCATTTT

J gene: TRBJ1-3
V gene: TRBV6-5
clone size: NA
D gene: NA
CDR3 protein: CAVSGTQGNTIYF
CDR3 DNA: TGTGCGGTTTCGGGGACACAAGGAAACACCATATATTTT

J gene: TRBJ2-1
V gene: TRBV27
clone size: NA
D gene: TRBD2
CDR3 protein: CASSLFPVAGGNNEQFF
CDR3 DNA: TGTGCCAGCAGTTTATTCCCTGTTGCGGGAGGCAACAATGAGCAGTTCTTC

J gene: TRBJ2-1
V gene: TRBV6-5
clone size: NA
D gene: TRBD2
CDR3 protein: CASSLAGGPENEQFF
CDR3 DNA: TGTGCCAGCAGTCTAGCGGGGGGGCCTGAGAATGAGCAGTTCTTC

J gene: TRBJ2-1
V gene: TRBV6-5
clone size: NA
D gene: NA
CDR3 protein: CASSSLGRDEQFF
CDR3 DNA: TGTGCCAGCAGTTCCCTAGGGAGAGATGAGCAGTTCTTC

J gene: TRBJ2-3
V gene: TRBV13
clone size: NA
D gene: TRBD2
CDR3 protein: CASTGASGITDTQYF
CDR3 DNA: TGTGCCAGCACAGGGGCTAGCGGGATCACAGATACGCAGTATTTT

J gene: TRBJ1-5
V gene: TRBV28
clone size: NA
D gene: TRBD1
CDR3 protein: CASSLTGVSNQPQHF
CDR3 DNA: TGTGCCAGCAGTTTAACAGGGGTGAGCAATCAGCCCCAGCATTTT

J gene: TRBJ2-2
V gene: TRBV11-3
clone size: NA
D gene: TRBD1
CDR3 protein: CASSLGQVTTGELFF
CDR3 DNA: TGTGCCAGCAGCTTGGGACAGGTTACCACCGGGGAGCTGTTTTTT

J gene: TRBJ2-1
V gene: TRBV19
clone size: NA
D gene: NA
CDR3 protein: CASSMSAGVWEQFF
CDR3 DNA: TGTGCCAGTAGTATGTCGGCAGGTGTCTGGGAGCAGTTCTTC

J gene: TRBJ1-2
V gene: TRBV5-1
clone size: NA
D gene: TRBD1
CDR3 protein: CASSLTGDYGYTF
CDR3 DNA: TGCGCCAGCAGCTTGACAGGGGACTATGGCTACACCTTC

J gene: TRBJ1-4
V gene: TRBV7-2
clone size: NA
D gene: TRBD1
CDR3 protein: CASSSYRDSGEKLFF
CDR3 DNA: TGTGCCAGCAGCTCCTACCGGGACAGTGGGGAAAAACTGTTTTTT

J gene: TRBJ1-6
V gene: TRBV5-4
clone size: NA
D gene: NA
CDR3 protein: CASSLGSGGYNSPLHF
CDR3 DNA: TGTGCCAGCAGCTTGGGTTCGGGCGGGTATAATTCACCCCTCCACTTT

J gene: TRBJ2-7
V gene: TRBV6-6
clone size: NA
D gene: NA
CDR3 protein: CASSPLYEQYF
CDR3 DNA: TGTGCCAGCAGTCCCCTCTACGAGCAGTACTTC

J gene: TRBJ1-6
V gene: TRBV11-3
clone size: NA
D gene: NA
CDR3 protein: CASSQGRDSPLHF
CDR3 DNA: TGTGCCAGCAGCCAGGGTCGGGATTCACCCCTCCACTTT

J gene: TRBJ1-1
V gene: TRBV18
clone size: NA
D gene: TRBD1
CDR3 protein: CASSPLPAGGSNTEAFF
CDR3 DNA: TGTGCCAGCTCACCACTTCCGGCAGGGGGGTCGAACACTGAAGCTTTCTTT

J gene: TRBJ2-7
V gene: TRBV7-6
clone size: NA
D gene: TRBD2
CDR3 protein: CASSLEASGSYEQYF
CDR3 DNA: TGTGCCAGCAGCCTAGAGGCTAGCGGCTCCTACGAGCAGTACTTC

J gene: TRBJ2-2
V gene: TRBV2
clone size: NA
D gene: TRBD1
CDR3 protein: CASRGTGNTGELFF
CDR3 DNA: TGTGCCAGCAGGGGGACAGGGAACACCGGGGAGCTGTTTTTT

J gene: TRBJ1-2
V gene: TRBV5-4
clone size: NA
D gene: NA
CDR3 protein: CASSLVEGSGYTF
CDR3 DNA: TGTGCCAGCAGCTTGGTCGAAGGGAGCGGCTACACCTTC

J gene: TRBJ1-1
V gene: TRBV7-2
clone size: NA
D gene: TRBD1
CDR3 protein: CASSFDRGNTEAFF
CDR3 DNA: TGTGCCAGCAGCTTCGACAGGGGGAACACTGAAGCTTTCTTT

J gene: TRBJ1-5
V gene: TRBV18
clone size: NA
D gene: NA
CDR3 protein: CASSPLQGRSSQPQHF
CDR3 DNA: TGTGCCAGCTCACCACTACAGGGACGAAGCAGTCAGCCCCAGCATTTT

J gene: TRBJ2-7
V gene: TRBV28
clone size: NA
D gene: NA
CDR3 protein: CATILSGESHEQYF
CDR3 DNA: TGTGCCACTATCCTTTCTGGGGAATCCCACGAGCAGTACTTC

J gene: TRBJ1-1
V gene: TRBV7-9
clone size: NA
D gene: TRBD1
CDR3 protein: CASRPPGTGNTEAFF
CDR3 DNA: TGTGCCAGCAGACCTCCCGGGACAGGGAACACTGAAGCTTTCTTT

J gene: TRBJ2-5
V gene: TRBV27
clone size: NA
D gene: NA
CDR3 protein: CASSPYLQGLETQYF
CDR3 DNA: TGTGCCAGCAGTCCCTACTTACAGGGCTTGGAGACCCAGTACTTC

J gene: TRBJ2-3
V gene: TRBV2
clone size: NA
D gene: TRBD2
CDR3 protein: CASTPMTSGRSDTQYF
CDR3 DNA: TGTGCCAGCACCCCAATGACTAGCGGGAGATCTGATACGCAGTATTTT

J gene: TRBJ2-5
V gene: TRBV11-2
clone size: NA
D gene: NA
CDR3 protein: CASSPGSPRETQYF
CDR3 DNA: TGTGCCAGCAGCCCCGGGAGTCCCCGGGAGACCCAGTACTTC

J gene: TRBJ1-2
V gene: TRBV11-2
clone size: NA
D gene: NA
CDR3 protein: CASSLVPDGYTF
CDR3 DNA: TGTGCCAGCAGCTTAGTACCCGATGGCTACACCTTC

J gene: TRBJ1-5
V gene: TRBV29-1
clone size: few
D gene: TRBD1
CDR3 protein: CSVRPGGDQPQHF
CDR3 DNA: TGCAGCGTTCGACCAGGGGGAGATCAGCCCCAGCATTTT

J gene: TRBJ2-3
V gene: TRBV11-3
clone size: NA
D gene: NA
CDR3 protein: CASSLGQDYTDTQYF
CDR3 DNA: TGTGCCAGCAGCTTAGGACAGGATTACACAGATACGCAGTATTTT

J gene: TRBJ1-1
V gene: TRBV18
clone size: once
D gene: TRBD1
CDR3 protein: CASSMDRVSTEAFF
CDR3 DNA: TGTGCCAGCTCTATGGACAGGGTAAGCACTGAAGCTTTCTTT

J gene: TRBJ2-2
V gene: TRBV6-1
clone size: NA
D gene: TRBD2
CDR3 protein: CASSASGGGTGELFF
CDR3 DNA: TGTGCCAGCAGTGCCAGCGGGGGGGGTACCGGGGAGCTGTTTTTT

J gene: TRBJ1-2
V gene: TRBV4-3
clone size: NA
D gene: NA
CDR3 protein: CASSQASRGYGYTF
CDR3 DNA: TGCGCCAGCAGCCAAGCATCAAGGGGCTATGGCTACACCTTC

J gene: TRBJ1-2
V gene: TRBV4-3
clone size: NA
D gene: NA
CDR3 protein: CASSQEGSYTF
CDR3 DNA: TGCGCCAGCAGCCAAGAGGGAAGCTACACCTTC

J gene: TRBJ2-1
V gene: TRBV11-2
clone size: NA
D gene: TRBD2
CDR3 protein: CASSETLAGGPGEQFF
CDR3 DNA: TGTGCCAGCAGCGAGACCCTAGCGGGAGGGCCGGGTGAGCAGTTCTTC

J gene: TRBJ2-1
V gene: TRBV9
clone size: NA
D gene: NA
CDR3 protein: CASSARTVSYNEQFF
CDR3 DNA: TGTGCCAGCAGCGCCAGGACAGTTTCTTACAATGAGCAGTTCTTC

J gene: TRBJ2-1
V gene: TRBV10-3
clone size: NA
D gene: NA
CDR3 protein: CAIKGRGNEQFF
CDR3 DNA: TGTGCCATCAAGGGCCGAGGGAATGAGCAGTTCTTC

J gene: TRBJ1-2
V gene: TRBV30
clone size: NA
D gene: NA
CDR3 protein: CAWSPSGGYTF
CDR3 DNA: TGTGCCTGGAGCCCCAGCGGGGGCTACACCTTC

J gene: TRBJ1-5
V gene: TRBV6-5
clone size: NA
D gene: NA
CDR3 protein: CASSALQGGQPQHF
CDR3 DNA: TGTGCCAGCAGTGCCCTTCAAGGAGGTCAGCCCCAGCATTTT

J gene: TRBJ1-3
V gene: TRBV5-4
clone size: NA
D gene: NA
CDR3 protein: CASSLVESSGNTIYF
CDR3 DNA: TGTGCCAGCAGCTTGGTGGAGAGCTCTGGAAACACCATATATTTT

J gene: TRBJ1-1
V gene: TRBV7-2
clone size: NA
D gene: NA
CDR3 protein: CASSLRQVPEAFF
CDR3 DNA: TGTGCCAGCAGCTTACGCCAAGTCCCTGAAGCTTTCTTT

J gene: TRBJ2-5
V gene: TRBV2
clone size: NA
D gene: NA
CDR3 protein: CASSERSSFGETQYF
CDR3 DNA: TGTGCCAGCAGTGAAAGGTCTAGCTTCGGGGAGACCCAGTACTTC